Following are 8 T cell receptor beta chains from one sample sequenced in a study of blood T cell repertoires in COVID-19. Sequencing used immunoSEQ multiplex PCR; TCRdb keeps in-frame clones, though not all of them. The sample has approximately 130,000 clones, roughly four fifths seen once. Material: peripheral blood. These receptors were taken from a human donor in a cohort sampled during active COVID-19.

This chain uses TRBV9 with TRBJ1-4; TRBD1 matches 11 bases. Germline lookup yields CDR1 SGDLS and CDR2 YYNGEE. The V segment lost 4 bases and the J segment 8 bases; nucleotides outside the gene matches: 4. This CDR3 has 14 residues. CDR3 DNA: TGTGCCAGCAGCACCGGGACAGGGGGGGAAAAACTGTTTTTT. Translation gives CASSTGTGGEKLFF.

The chain has TRBV20-1 and TRBJ2-1; 11 bases line up with TRBD2. This CDR3 spans 18 amino acids. After removal of 3 bases from V and 2 bases from J, the junction contained 12 bases not matched to a gene. CDR1 is DFQATT, CDR2 SNEGSKA, per germline (reference sequence). In DNA, the CDR3 is TGCAGTGCTAGTCCTAGCGGGGGGCCCCGTACAGCCTACAATGAGCAGTTCTTC. Its translation is CSASPSGGPRTAYNEQFF.

The chain joins TRBV7-8 to TRBJ1-1; 7 bases map to TRBD1. Germline CDR1 and CDR2: SGHVS and FQNEAQ. V trimming: 1 base; J trimming: 5 bases; junction bases outside the gene matches: 4. The CDR3 contains 14 residues. CDR3 DNA: TGTGCCAGCAGCTTAGAGGGGGCGGGAACTGAAGCTTTCTTT. It yields the protein CASSLEGAGTEAFF.

The chain uses TRBV6-1 and TRBJ2-3, with D tentatively TRBD1 (5 bases). There are 15 residues in the CDR3. The V end lost 2 bases, the J end lost 1 base, and 10 bases lay between the germline ends. Germline V lookup: CDR1 MNHNS, CDR2 SASEGT. The CDR3 sequence is CASSESRTRTDTQYF. DNA of the CDR3: TGTGCCAGCAGTGAAAGTCGGACACGCACAGATACGCAGTATTTT.

The chain couples TRBV5-1 to TRBJ2-2; 9 bases line up with TRBD2. The CDR3 is 15 amino acids. V shed 4 bases, J shed 6 bases, and the junction held 7 bases outside the gene matches. Germline-derived CDR1 and CDR2 are SGHRS and YFSETQ. CDR3 DNA sequence: TGCGCCAGCAGCAATAGCGGGGGTGGCGCCGGGGAGCTGTTTTTT. The encoded protein is CASSNSGGGAGELFF.

This clone showed up just once. V and J are TRBV7-6 and TRBJ2-5; D might be TRBD1 (6 bases). V was cut by 2 bases and J by 5 bases, with 6 bases left in between. Germline CDR1 is SGHVS and CDR2 is FNYEAQ. The length of the CDR3 is 12 residues. Here the CDR3 reads CASSLRGETQYF. The CDR3 bases are TGTGCCAGCAGCTTAAGGGGGGAGACCCAGTACTTC.

The J gene is TRBJ2-3, the V gene TRBV6-6, with TRBD2 matching 7 bases. The V and J ends lost 5 bases and 0 bases, in that order; junction bases with no gene match: 8. There are 16 residues in the CDR3. The V gene's germline CDR1 is MNHNY and CDR2 SVGAGI (reference sequence). The CDR3 bases are TGTGCCAGCAGTAACCCGGGGGGATCTAGCACAGATACGCAGTATTTT. Amino acid sequence: CASSNPGGSSTDTQYF.

The chain carries TRBV3-1 (or the pseudogene TRBV3-2) and TRBJ2-1; D unclear. V lost 0 bases, J lost 3 bases, and 6 bases lay in between. The CDR3 runs 14 residues. The germline CDR1 and CDR2 sequences are LGHDT and YNNKEL (reference sequence). CDR3 sequence reads: CASSQDFSYNEQFF. The DNA of the CDR3 is TGTGCCAGCAGCCAAGACTTTAGCTACAATGAGCAGTTCTTC.